This T cell receptor (beta chain) was obtained from a study of post-analysis software for immune sequencing data. The study's findings and limits: Controls showed lower frequencies than patients for several TRBV segments, and TRBV5-6, TRBV5-1 and TRBV20-1 were among these.

Of note for this clonotype: The antigen is unknown.

Trimming pared 3 bases from V and 1 base from J, leaving 7 bases between. CDR3 length equals 14 residues. cDNA libraries of TCR beta carried unique molecular identifiers. cDNA molecules numbering about half a million came from approximately 1 to 10 million T cells. One entry per CDR3 protein, called by TCRdb with MiXCR from the PCR reads. This table holds about 770,000 distinct CDR3 sequences, more than 45% found once. The V gene is TRBV12-3 or TRBV12-4, the J gene TRBJ1-3; D unresolved. This TCR was recovered from a girl aged 5 to 17 with multiple sclerosis. The specimen was blood. The CDR3 DNA reads TGTGCCAGCAGTTTCGAATTTTCTGGAAACACCATATATTTT. This translates into CASSFEFSGNTIYF.